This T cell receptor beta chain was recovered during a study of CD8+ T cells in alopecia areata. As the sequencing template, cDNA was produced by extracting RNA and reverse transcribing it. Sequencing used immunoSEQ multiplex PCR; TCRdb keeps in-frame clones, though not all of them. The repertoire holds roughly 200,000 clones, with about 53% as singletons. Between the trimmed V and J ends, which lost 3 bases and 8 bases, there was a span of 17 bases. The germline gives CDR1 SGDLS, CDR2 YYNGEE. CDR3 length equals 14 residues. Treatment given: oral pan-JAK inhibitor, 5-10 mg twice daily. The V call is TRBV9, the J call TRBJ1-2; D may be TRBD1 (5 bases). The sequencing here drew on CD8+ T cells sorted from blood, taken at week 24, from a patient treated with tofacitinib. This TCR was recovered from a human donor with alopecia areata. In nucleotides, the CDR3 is TGTGCCAGCAGCGCAGGGCGGCAGAATAGAGGCTACACCTTC. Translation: CASSAGRQNRGYTF.